This is a list of T cell receptor beta chains from one sample in a study of shared clonotypes between healthy human individuals. Method: immunoSEQ multiplex PCR; TCRdb's copy keeps in-frame clones and lacks some. Of some 800,000 clones in the sample, approximately 92% are singletons; the top ten hold about 25%. The sequencing input was naive CD8+ T cells sorted from blood. The receptors stem from a man younger than 40 in good health. CDR3s include the opening cysteine and the closing phenylalanine or tryptophan. D genes are given only for firm matches. The listing skips clone size in some rows; elsewhere it reads once, few, many or a size class.

TRBV30	TRBJ2-1	.	TRBD2	CALLGSGGYNEQFF	TGTGCCCTGTTGGGTAGCGGGGGTTACAATGAGCAGTTCTTC
TRBV4-3	TRBJ1-5	.	.	CASSQDYSNQPQHF	TGCGCCAGCAGCCAAGACTATAGCAATCAGCCCCAGCATTTT
TRBV7-9	TRBJ2-7	.	TRBD2	CASSLVGGGGPSDEQYF	TGTGCCAGCAGCTTAGTCGGTGGGGGAGGGCCCTCTGACGAGCAGTACTTC
TRBV7-9	TRBJ2-7	.	TRBD1	CASSSPGQGIHEQYF	TGTGCCAGCAGCTCGCCGGGACAGGGTATTCACGAGCAGTACTTC
TRBV19	TRBJ1-5	.	.	CASSTHLTPRQPQHF	TGTGCCAGTAGTACCCACCTTACCCCAAGGCAGCCCCAGCATTTT
TRBV10-3	TRBJ1-5	.	TRBD1	CATQGGNQPQHF	TGTGCCACTCAGGGGGGCAATCAGCCCCAGCATTTT
TRBV6-1	TRBJ1-1	.	TRBD1	CASSEHRDRGTEAFF	TGTGCCAGCAGCGAGCATCGGGACAGGGGGACTGAAGCTTTCTTT
TRBV29-1	TRBJ2-1	.	.	CSVEGGVQDLYNEQFF	TGCAGCGTTGAAGGGGGTGTGCAGGACCTATACAATGAGCAGTTCTTC
TRBV30	TRBJ2-3	.	.	CAWSPLTDTQYF	TGTGCCTGGAGCCCTCTCACAGATACGCAGTATTTT
TRBV13	TRBJ2-7	.	TRBD1	CASSFGTGKGEQYF	TGTGCCAGCAGCTTCGGGACAGGGAAGGGCGAGCAGTACTTC
TRBV5-6	TRBJ2-7	.	.	CASSWDSSYEQYF	TGTGCCAGCAGCTGGGACTCCTCCTACGAGCAGTACTTC
TRBV30	TRBJ2-7	.	.	CAWGSWDNSYEQYF	TGTGCCTGGGGGTCCTGGGACAACTCCTACGAGCAGTACTTC
TRBV4-1	TRBJ2-7	.	TRBD1	CASSQQQGFSYEQYF	TGCGCCAGCAGCCAGCAACAGGGGTTCTCCTACGAGCAGTACTTC
TRBV29-1	TRBJ2-1	.	.	CSVGRDSQRHEQFF	TGCAGCGTTGGTAGGGACTCCCAGCGGCATGAGCAGTTCTTC
TRBV4-1	TRBJ2-7	.	.	CASSRVVNYEQYF	TGCGCCAGCAGCCGAGTAGTGAACTACGAGCAGTACTTC
TRBV27	TRBJ2-7	once	.	CASSLIGSSGNYEQYF	TGTGCCAGCAGTTTAATCGGTAGTTCGGGAAATTACGAGCAGTACTTC
TRBV19	TRBJ1-5	.	TRBD1	CASRTDRDSDSNQPQHF	TGTGCCAGTAGAACCGACCGGGACAGCGATAGCAATCAGCCCCAGCATTTT
TRBV28	TRBJ1-5	.	TRBD1	CASSQGGSNQPQHF	TGTGCCAGCAGTCAGGGGGGGAGCAATCAGCCCCAGCATTTT
TRBV30	TRBJ1-2	.	TRBD1	CAWSADLSGTGVNYGYTF	TGTGCCTGGAGTGCCGATCTTTCCGGGACAGGGGTTAACTATGGCTACACCTTC
TRBV5-1	TRBJ1-1	.	.	CASSFRSLNTEAFF	TGCGCCAGCAGCTTTCGTTCTCTGAACACTGAAGCTTTCTTT
TRBV6-1	TRBJ2-7	.	.	CASNENSWYEQYF	TGTGCCAGCAACGAGAACTCGTGGTACGAGCAGTACTTC
TRBV4-1	TRBJ2-7	.	.	CASSLEQRNTYEQYF	TGCGCCAGCAGCCTGGAACAGCGTAACACCTACGAGCAGTACTTC
TRBV7-9	TRBJ1-5	few	TRBD1	CASTAAGTGGPRPQHF	TGTGCCAGCACCGCCGCGGGGACAGGTGGGCCGAGGCCCCAGCATTTT
TRBV27	TRBJ1-1	.	.	CASSFAANTEAFF	TGTGCCAGCAGTTTCGCCGCCAACACTGAAGCTTTCTTT
TRBV11-3	TRBJ2-1	.	.	CASSLGKYNEQFF	TGTGCCAGCAGCTTAGGCAAATACAATGAGCAGTTCTTC
TRBV7-9	TRBJ2-7	.	TRBD1	CASSFETGDTRSRYEQYF	TGTGCCAGCAGCTTCGAAACAGGGGACACCCGAAGCCGTTACGAGCAGTACTTC
TRBV9	TRBJ2-2	.	TRBD2	CASRDASGGNTGELFF	TGTGCCAGCAGAGATGCTAGCGGGGGTAACACCGGGGAGCTGTTTTTT
TRBV14	TRBJ2-5	.	.	CASSPNRRVQETQYF	TGTGCCAGCAGCCCTAACCGGAGGGTTCAAGAGACCCAGTACTTC
TRBV27	TRBJ1-2	.	TRBD1	CASQGARNYGYTF	TGTGCCTCTCAGGGGGCGCGTAACTATGGCTACACCTTC
TRBV18	TRBJ2-7	once	.	CASSRSDSPFWYEQYF	TGTGCCAGCTCCCGATCGGACAGTCCTTTCTGGTACGAGCAGTACTTC
TRBV5-4	TRBJ2-7	.	.	CASSFLGGPVAEQYF	TGTGCCAGCAGCTTCCTCGGTGGGCCGGTGGCAGAGCAGTACTTC
TRBV10-1	TRBJ2-1	.	.	CASSGQANEQFF	TGCGCCAGCAGTGGGCAGGCCAATGAGCAGTTCTTC
TRBV10-1	TRBJ1-5	.	TRBD1	CASSTKYRDRGPYSNQPQHF	TGCGCCAGCAGTACCAAATACCGGGACAGGGGACCGTATAGCAATCAGCCCCAGCATTTT
TRBV6-1	TRBJ2-7	.	.	CASSDAGANYEQYF	TGTGCCAGCAGTGACGCAGGGGCAAACTACGAGCAGTACTTC
TRBV29-1	TRBJ1-1	few	.	CSVERQANTEAFF	TGCAGCGTTGAACGGCAGGCGAACACTGAAGCTTTCTTT
TRBV9	TRBJ2-3	.	.	CASSVGSTQYF	TGTGCCAGCAGCGTAGGCTCTACGCAGTATTTT
TRBV27	TRBJ2-2	.	TRBD2	CASSTRGGRTGELFF	TGTGCCAGCAGCACCCGGGGGGGGCGCACCGGGGAGCTGTTTTTT
TRBV30	TRBJ1-1	.	.	CAWRPTVGNTEAFF	TGTGCCTGGCGCCCTACAGTCGGAAACACTGAAGCTTTCTTT
TRBV14	TRBJ2-5	once	.	CASSRKTRVQETQYF	TGTGCCAGCAGCCGTAAAACTAGGGTCCAAGAGACCCAGTACTTC
TRBV6-5	TRBJ1-1	.	.	CASRARGGVTEAFF	TGTGCCAGCAGGGCTAGGGGGGGGGTCACTGAAGCTTTCTTT
TRBV7-9	TRBJ1-2	once	.	CASSFSYPVQGFNGYTF	TGTGCCAGCAGCTTTTCCTACCCCGTTCAGGGATTCAATGGCTACACCTTC
TRBV27	TRBJ2-7	.	.	CASSPGINYEQYF	TGTGCCAGCAGCCCGGGGATTAACTACGAGCAGTACTTC
TRBV7-9	TRBJ2-1	.	.	CASSGAGEQFF	TGTGCCAGCAGCGGAGCGGGTGAGCAGTTCTTC
TRBV27	TRBJ2-1	.	.	CASTASSYNEQFF	TGTGCCAGCACCGCGAGCTCCTACAATGAGCAGTTCTTC
TRBV7-3	TRBJ2-1	.	.	CASSEDYNEQFF	TGTGCCAGCAGCGAAGATTACAATGAGCAGTTCTTC
TRBV7-9	TRBJ2-5	once	TRBD2	CASSPRTSPETQYF	TGTGCCAGCAGCCCGCGGACTAGCCCCGAGACCCAGTACTTC
TRBV19	TRBJ1-5	.	.	CASSIDRSNQPQHF	TGTGCCAGTAGTATAGATCGAAGCAATCAGCCCCAGCATTTT
TRBV6-1	TRBJ2-3	.	.	CASSPFADTQYF	TGTGCCAGCTCTCCGTTCGCAGATACGCAGTATTTT
TRBV27	TRBJ2-1	once	.	CASSYDSYNEQFF	TGTGCCAGCAGTTATGACAGCTACAATGAGCAGTTCTTC
TRBV25-1	TRBJ2-3	.	.	CASSEASAAFTDTQYF	TGTGCCAGCAGTGAAGCTAGCGCCGCTTTCACAGATACGCAGTATTTT
TRBV5-1	TRBJ2-1	once	TRBD2	CASSFERESLYNEQFF	TGCGCCAGCAGCTTCGAGCGGGAGTCACTCTACAATGAGCAGTTCTTC
TRBV7-2	TRBJ2-6	few	TRBD1	CASSQTGLSGANVLTF	TGTGCCAGCAGCCAGACAGGGCTCTCTGGGGCCAACGTCCTGACTTTC
TRBV19	TRBJ2-5	once	.	CASSISRGRRKETQYF	TGTGCCAGTAGTATTAGTCGGGGGAGGAGAAAAGAGACCCAGTACTTC
TRBV2	TRBJ2-2	.	.	CASYQGRRYGTGELFF	TGTGCCAGCTATCAGGGGCGACGATATGGGACCGGGGAGCTGTTTTTT